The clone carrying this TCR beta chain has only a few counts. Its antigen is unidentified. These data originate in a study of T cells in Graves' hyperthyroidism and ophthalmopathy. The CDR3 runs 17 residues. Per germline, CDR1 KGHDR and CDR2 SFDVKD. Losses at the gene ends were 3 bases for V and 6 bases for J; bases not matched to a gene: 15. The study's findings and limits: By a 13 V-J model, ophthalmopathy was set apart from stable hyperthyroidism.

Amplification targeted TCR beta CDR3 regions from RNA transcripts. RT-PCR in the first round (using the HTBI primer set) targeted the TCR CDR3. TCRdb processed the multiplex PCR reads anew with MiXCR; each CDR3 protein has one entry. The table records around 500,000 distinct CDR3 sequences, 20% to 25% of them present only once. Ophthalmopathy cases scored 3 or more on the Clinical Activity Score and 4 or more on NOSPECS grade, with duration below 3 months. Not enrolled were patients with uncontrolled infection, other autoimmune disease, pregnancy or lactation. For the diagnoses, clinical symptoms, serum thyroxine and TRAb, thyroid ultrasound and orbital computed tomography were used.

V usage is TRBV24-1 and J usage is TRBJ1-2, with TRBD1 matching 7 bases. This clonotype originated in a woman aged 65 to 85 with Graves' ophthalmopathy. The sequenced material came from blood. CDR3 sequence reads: CATSDRHSGDRVDGYTF. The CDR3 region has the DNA TGTGCCACCAGTGATCGACATTCTGGGGACAGAGTGGATGGCTACACCTTC.